The 15 T cell receptor beta chains below come from one sample, sequenced in a study of T cells in Graves' hyperthyroidism and ophthalmopathy (dated by TCRdb to between 2019 and 2020). The library was built by means of multiplex PCR. For sequencing, an Illumina HiSeq 2000 was employed. The TCR beta CDR3 regions were amplified from the RNA transcripts. A first-round RT-PCR of the TCR CDR3 used the HTBI primer set with the Qiagen OneStep RT-PCR kit. The public sequencing data were trimmed at Q25 with fastp and processed into clonotypes with MiXCR by TCRdb, which kept only in-frame beta chains. Duplicate CDR3 protein sequences are folded into a single record with the most common DNA and genes. Counted in this sample were approximately 330,000 distinct CDR3 sequences; around 23% of them appeared once. Over 40% of the sample is held by the ten biggest clonotypes. The sample was blood. The origin of the receptors is a woman in her forties or fifties with Graves' hyperthyroidism.

The chain couples TRBV5-1 to TRBJ2-3; a possible D gene is TRBD1 (5 bases). The CDR3 loop spans 15 amino acids. V was cut by 4 bases and J by 0 bases, with 12 bases left in between. Per germline, CDR1 SGHRS and CDR2 YFSETQ. The CDR3 DNA follows: TGCGCCAGCAGCGCTAGGGGCACTAGCACAGATACGCAGTATTTT. This encodes CASSARGTSTDTQYF.

This clonotype has ten or more counts. The rearrangement uses TRBV6-1 and TRBJ2-7; the match to TRBD2 covers 15 bases. V was pared by 5 bases and J by 0 bases, with 2 bases of the junction left unmatched. This CDR3 is built from 16 residues. CDR1 and CDR2 (germline): MNHNS, SASEGT. CDR3 amino acids: CASSSGLAGGSYEQYF. In DNA form, the CDR3 reads TGTGCCAGCAGTTCGGGACTAGCGGGAGGCTCCTACGAGCAGTACTTC.

This clonotype was counted at least ten times. This rearrangement joins TRBV29-1 to TRBJ2-6, with 8 bases matching TRBD2. The CDR3 has 17 residues. Germline trimming cut 2 bases from V and 0 bases from J; bases unmatched to any gene: 6. CDR1 and CDR2 from the germline V gene are SQVTM and ANQGSEA. The DNA of the CDR3 is TGCAGCGTTGAAACCCGGGGGGGTTACTCTGGGGCCAACGTCCTGACTTTC. This translates into CSVETRGGYSGANVLTF. Full variable domain (remainder filled in from reference TRBV29-1 and TRBJ2-6): SAVISQKPSRDICQRGTSLTIQCQVDSQVTMMFWYRQQPGQSLTLIATANQGSEATYESGFVIDKFPISRPNLTFSTLTVSNMSPEDSSIYLCSVETRGGYSGANVLTFGAGSRLTVL.

Many counts were recorded for this clonotype. V and J are TRBV13 and TRBJ2-7, with TRBD1 as a possible D gene (5 bases). CDR1 PRHDT and CDR2 FYEKMQ come from the germline V gene (reference sequence). The germline V and J ends were trimmed by 5 bases and 6 bases, with 14 bases remaining between them. The CDR3 runs to 13 residues. CDR3 sequence (DNA): TGTGCCAGCAGCCTTTATCAGGGCACCGAGCAGTACTTC. Its protein is CASSLYQGTEQYF.

This clonotype appeared a few times. V gene TRBV19 combines with J gene TRBJ1-2; D gene uncertain. Trimming pared 5 bases from V and 7 bases from J, leaving 11 bases between. This CDR3 has 12 residues. Germline CDR1 and CDR2: LNHDA and SQIVND (reference sequence). The CDR3 protein is CASSVDTSGYTF. CDR3 bases: TGTGCCAGTAGTGTCGACACGAGTGGCTACACCTTC.

The chain uses TRBV11-3 and TRBJ2-7; 8 nucleotides align to TRBD2. J was trimmed by 4 bases and V by 5 bases; bases with no gene match: 10. The CDR3 consists of 15 residues. Germline CDR1 SGHNT, CDR2 YENEEA. CDR3 sequence: CASSPSGRGRYEQYF. The CDR3 DNA sequence: TGTGCCAGCAGCCCAAGCGGGAGAGGCAGGTACGAGCAGTACTTC.

In this sample, this clonotype turned up many times. The CDR3 protein is CASSPPPTSGRPFYNEQFF. DNA of the CDR3: TGTGCCAGCTCACCACCCCCGACTAGCGGGAGGCCATTCTACAATGAGCAGTTCTTC. This chain connects TRBV18 to TRBJ2-1; 13 nucleotides agree with TRBD2. The germline gives CDR1 KGHSH, CDR2 LQKENI. The junction had 8 bases not matched to a gene; V was cut back by 0 bases and J by 3 bases. CDR3 length: 19 residues.

This clonotype was recorded many times. The chain uses TRBV7-9 and TRBJ2-2; either TRBD1 or TRBD2 may fit D (5 bases each). There are 15 residues in the CDR3. V was pared by 6 bases and J by 2 bases, with 13 bases between. Germline V lookup: CDR1 SEHNR, CDR2 FQNEAQ (reference sequence). The CDR3 nucleotides read TGTGCCAGCAGGCAAGGGACCACCAACACCGGGGAGCTGTTTTTT. Encoded protein: CASRQGTTNTGELFF.

The V gene is TRBV6-6, the J gene TRBJ2-1, with D possibly matching TRBD1 (5 bases). Trimming left V 0 bases short and J 12 bases short, with 18 bases between. The CDR3 extends over 15 amino acids. CDR1 is MNHNY, CDR2 SVGAGI, per germline (reference sequence). The CDR3 DNA follows: TGTGCCAGCAGTTACTCGATCACTGATCCAGGGCGGCAGTTCTTC. Translating gives CASSYSITDPGRQFF.

In its sample, this clonotype was seen many times. This sequence joins TRBV5-1 and TRBJ2-1, with 8 bases fitting TRBD1. The CDR3 is 19 amino acids. Germline values: CDR1 SGHRS, CDR2 YFSETQ. The ends lost 7 bases at V and 5 bases at J; junction bases unmatched: 23. The CDR3 DNA follows: TGCGCCAGCGGTATCGGGATGACAGGGGTGACGTCCAGGAACAATGAGCAGTTCTTC. It codes for CASGIGMTGVTSRNNEQFF.

This clonotype occurred once. The chain links TRBV13 to TRBJ2-5; D is ambiguous. Germline V gives CDR1 PRHDT, CDR2 FYEKMQ (reference sequence). V gave up 2 bases and J gave up 4 bases, with 11 bases separating them. The length of the CDR3 is 14 residues. The CDR3 loop is CASSLNPRRETQYF. The DNA for the CDR3 is TGTGCCAGCAGCTTAAACCCCCGAAGAGAGACCCAGTACTTC. Complete variable domain (other parts from reference TRBV13 and TRBJ2-5): AAGVIQSPRHLIKEKRETATLKCYPIPRHDTVYWYQQGPGQDPQFLISFYEKMQSDKGSIPDRFSAQQFSDYHSELNMSSLELGDSALYFCASSLNPRRETQYFGPGTRLLVL.

This clonotype occurred many times. This chain connects TRBV6-2 or TRBV6-3 to TRBJ2-6, with D possibly being TRBD1 or TRBD2 (5 bases each). Germline loops: CDR1 MNHEY, CDR2 SVGEGT. Trimming shortened V by 6 bases and J by 0 bases, and 12 bases separated the two germline ends. CDR3 length equals 16 residues. CDR3 in amino acids: CASRRGRISGANVLTF. The CDR3 DNA reads as TGTGCCAGCAGAAGGGGACGTATCTCTGGGGCCAACGTCCTGACTTTC.

This chain connects TRBV25-1 to TRBJ1-6; 7 bases match TRBD1. The CDR3 consists of 14 residues. The junction had 7 bases not matched to a gene; V was cut back by 6 bases and J by 8 bases. The V gene's germline CDR1 is MGHDK and CDR2 SYGVNS. CDR3 in amino acids: CASSTDRAHSPLHF. The CDR3 DNA is TGTGCCAGCAGCACAGACAGGGCACATTCACCCCTCCACTTT.

This clonotype was seen many times. The chain uses TRBV15 and TRBJ2-1, with no clear D. Germline V gene sequence: CDR1 LNHNV, CDR2 YYDKDF (reference sequence). V was pared by 0 bases and J by 4 bases, with 10 bases between. The CDR3 runs to 15 residues. Written as DNA, the CDR3 is TGTGCCACCAGCAGAGATAAGTTGGGGTACAATGAGCAGTTCTTC. Amino acids: CATSRDKLGYNEQFF.

This clonotype was picked up many times. The chain recombines TRBV6-1 with TRBJ2-5, with unresolved D. This CDR3 comprises 15 residues. Trimming left V 2 bases short and J 4 bases short, with 14 bases between. CDR1 MNHNS and CDR2 SASEGT come from the germline V gene. The CDR3 nucleotides are TGTGCCAGCAGTGAAACTGACAATTGGGCAGAGACCCAGTACTTC. It is translated as CASSETDNWAETQYF.